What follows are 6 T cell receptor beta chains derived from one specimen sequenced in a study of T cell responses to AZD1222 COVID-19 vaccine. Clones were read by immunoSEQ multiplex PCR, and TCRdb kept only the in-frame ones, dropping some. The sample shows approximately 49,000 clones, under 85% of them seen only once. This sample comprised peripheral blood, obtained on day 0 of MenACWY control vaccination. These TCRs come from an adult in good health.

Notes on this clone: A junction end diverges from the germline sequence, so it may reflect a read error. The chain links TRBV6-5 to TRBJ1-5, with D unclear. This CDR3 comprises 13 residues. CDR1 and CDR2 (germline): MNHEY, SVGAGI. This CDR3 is CASSDSFDQPQHF. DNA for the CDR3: TGTGCCAGCAGTGACTCTTTTGATCAGCCCCAGCATTTT.

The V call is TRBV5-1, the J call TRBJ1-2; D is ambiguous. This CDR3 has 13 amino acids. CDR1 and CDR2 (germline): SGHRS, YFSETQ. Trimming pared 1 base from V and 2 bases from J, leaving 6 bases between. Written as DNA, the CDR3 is TGCGCCAGCAGCTTGATGGAAAACTATGGCTACACCTTC. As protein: CASSLMENYGYTF. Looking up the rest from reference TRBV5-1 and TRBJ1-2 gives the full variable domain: KAGVTQTPRYLIKTRGQQVTLSCSPISGHRSVSWYQQTPGQGLQFLFEYFSETQRNKGNFPGRFSGRQFSNSRSEMNVSTLELGDSALYLCASSLMENYGYTFGSGTRLTVV.

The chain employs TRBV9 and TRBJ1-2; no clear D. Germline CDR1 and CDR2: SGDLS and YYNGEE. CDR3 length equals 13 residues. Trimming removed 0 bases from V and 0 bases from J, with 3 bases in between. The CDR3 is CASSVAANYGYTF. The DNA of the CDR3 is TGTGCCAGCAGCGTAGCGGCTAACTATGGCTACACCTTC.

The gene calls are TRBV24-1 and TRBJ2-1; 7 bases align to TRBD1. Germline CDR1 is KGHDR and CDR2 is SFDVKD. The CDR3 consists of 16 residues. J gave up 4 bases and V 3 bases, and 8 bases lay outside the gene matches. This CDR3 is CATSDGQDWRYNEQFF. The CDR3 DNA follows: TGTGCCACCAGTGATGGACAGGACTGGAGATACAATGAGCAGTTCTTC.

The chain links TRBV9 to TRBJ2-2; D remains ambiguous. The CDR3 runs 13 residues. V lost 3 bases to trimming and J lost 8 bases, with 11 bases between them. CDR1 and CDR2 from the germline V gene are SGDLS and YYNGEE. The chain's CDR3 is CASSAPRGGELFF. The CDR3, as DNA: TGTGCCAGCAGCGCCCCTCGTGGGGGGGAGCTGTTTTTT.

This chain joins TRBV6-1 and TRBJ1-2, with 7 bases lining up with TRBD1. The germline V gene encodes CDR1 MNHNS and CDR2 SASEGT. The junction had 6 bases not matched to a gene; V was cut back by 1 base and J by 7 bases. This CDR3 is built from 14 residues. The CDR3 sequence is CASSEGQGYGGYTF. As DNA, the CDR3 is TGTGCCAGCAGTGAAGGACAGGGTTATGGTGGCTACACCTTC.